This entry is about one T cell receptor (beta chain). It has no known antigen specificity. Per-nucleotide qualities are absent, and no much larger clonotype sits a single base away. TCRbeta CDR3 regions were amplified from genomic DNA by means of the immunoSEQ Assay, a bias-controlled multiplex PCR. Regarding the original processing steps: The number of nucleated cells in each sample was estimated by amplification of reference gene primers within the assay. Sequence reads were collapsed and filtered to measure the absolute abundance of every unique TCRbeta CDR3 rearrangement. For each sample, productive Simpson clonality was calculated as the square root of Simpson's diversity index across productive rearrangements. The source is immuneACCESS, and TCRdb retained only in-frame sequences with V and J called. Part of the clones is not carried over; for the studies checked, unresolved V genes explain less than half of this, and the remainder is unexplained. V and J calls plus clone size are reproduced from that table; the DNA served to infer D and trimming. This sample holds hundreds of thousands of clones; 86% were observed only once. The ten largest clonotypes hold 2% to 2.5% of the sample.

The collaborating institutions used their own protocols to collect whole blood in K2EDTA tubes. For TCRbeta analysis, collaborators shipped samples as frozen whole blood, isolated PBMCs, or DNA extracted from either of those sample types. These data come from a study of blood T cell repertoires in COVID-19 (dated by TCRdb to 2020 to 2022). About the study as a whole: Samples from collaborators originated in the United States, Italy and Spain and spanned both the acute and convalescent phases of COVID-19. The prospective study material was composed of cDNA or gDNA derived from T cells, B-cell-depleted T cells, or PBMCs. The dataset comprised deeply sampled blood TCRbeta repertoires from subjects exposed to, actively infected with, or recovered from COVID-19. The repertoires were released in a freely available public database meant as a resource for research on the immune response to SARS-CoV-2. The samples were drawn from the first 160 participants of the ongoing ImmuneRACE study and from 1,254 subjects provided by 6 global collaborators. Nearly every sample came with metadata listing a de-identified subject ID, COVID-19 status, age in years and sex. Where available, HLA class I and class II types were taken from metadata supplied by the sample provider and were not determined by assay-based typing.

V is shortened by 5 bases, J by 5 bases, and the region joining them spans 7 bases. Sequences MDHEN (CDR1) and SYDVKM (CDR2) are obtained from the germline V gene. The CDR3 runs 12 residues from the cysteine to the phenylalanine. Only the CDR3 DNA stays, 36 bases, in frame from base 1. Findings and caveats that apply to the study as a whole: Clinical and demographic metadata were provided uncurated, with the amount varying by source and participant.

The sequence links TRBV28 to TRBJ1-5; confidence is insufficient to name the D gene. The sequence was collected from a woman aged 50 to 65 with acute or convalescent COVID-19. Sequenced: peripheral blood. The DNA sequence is TGTGCCAGCAGTCCACTCTATCAGCCCCAGCATTTT. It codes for CASSPLYQPQHF.